The entry that follows covers one T cell receptor (beta chain) sequence. The antigen remains unidentified. The sample originates from a study of cytomegalovirus exposure and HLA in healthy donors. Study-wide context: Among roughly 190 million T cells, an earlier analysis found roughly 120 million unique TCR beta sequences. Notes on the study in general: A later analysis by the authors found several of the most significant clusters apparently linked to common viral pathogens. In a later analysis, TCR beta V- and J-gene trimming was associated with a missense DCLRE1C variant.

The PCR had 60 Vbeta and 13 Jbeta primers. Sequencing was performed with immunoSEQ multiplex PCR; in TCRdb, only in-frame clones are kept and a portion is missing. The sample carries around 87,000 clones, roughly 80% recorded once. Healthy bone marrow donors formed the donor group. V was pared by 7 bases and J by 6 bases, with 16 bases between. The CDR3 contains 14 residues. Germline values: CDR1 LNHDA, CDR2 SQIVND (reference sequence). Sequenced sample: PBMCs. V usage is TRBV19 and J usage is TRBJ1-5; D is possibly TRBD1 (6 bases). The TCR comes from a girl aged 2 to 10 in good health and CMV-seropositive. CDR3 in DNA: TGTGCCAGTAACACCCGGACAGTCGGTCAGCCCCAGCATTTT. This gives the protein CASNTRTVGQPQHF.